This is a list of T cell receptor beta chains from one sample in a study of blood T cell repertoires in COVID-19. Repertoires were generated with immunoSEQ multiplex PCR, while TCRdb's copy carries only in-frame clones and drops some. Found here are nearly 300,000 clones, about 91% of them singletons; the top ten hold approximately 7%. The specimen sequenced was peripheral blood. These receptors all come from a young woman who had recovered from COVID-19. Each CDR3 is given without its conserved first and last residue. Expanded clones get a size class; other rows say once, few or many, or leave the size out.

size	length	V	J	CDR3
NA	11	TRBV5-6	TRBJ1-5	ASSAAGNQPQH
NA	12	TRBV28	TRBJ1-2	ASSLGRTKDGYT
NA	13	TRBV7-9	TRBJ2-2	ASSFTGTGTGELF
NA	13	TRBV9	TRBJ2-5	ASSVVGQGKETQY
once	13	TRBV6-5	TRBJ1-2	ASSPTRDTIGGYT
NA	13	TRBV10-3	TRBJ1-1	AIREQGAGRTEAF
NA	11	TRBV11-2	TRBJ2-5	ASSYRTGEAQY
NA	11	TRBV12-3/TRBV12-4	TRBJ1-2	ASSLRTNYGYT
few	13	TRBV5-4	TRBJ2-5	ASSLSKGDWETQY
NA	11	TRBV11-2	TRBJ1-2	ASSLGRAEGYT
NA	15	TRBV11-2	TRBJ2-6	ASSFLIAASGANVLT
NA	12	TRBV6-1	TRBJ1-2	ASSEGDRAYGYT
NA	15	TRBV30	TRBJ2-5	VAGRRTSGGAGETQY
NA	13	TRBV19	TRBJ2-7	ASRSGTGSSYEQY
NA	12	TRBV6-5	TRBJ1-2	ASSYSTGGYGYT
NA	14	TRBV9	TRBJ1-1	ASSAQLGLGGTEAF
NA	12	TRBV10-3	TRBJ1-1	AITETRMNTEAF
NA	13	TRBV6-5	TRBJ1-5	ASSSQNGGLQPQH
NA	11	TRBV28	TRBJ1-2	ASSHGQGRDYT
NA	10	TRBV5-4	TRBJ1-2	ASSQTNYGYT
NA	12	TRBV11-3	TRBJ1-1	ASSLSLGSTEAF
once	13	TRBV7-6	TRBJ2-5	ASSFGEGRAETQY
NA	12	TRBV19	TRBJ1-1	ASSIVPLTNRAF
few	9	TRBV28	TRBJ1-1	ATRGRAEAF
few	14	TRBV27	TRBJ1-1	ASSSVGDRLNTEAF
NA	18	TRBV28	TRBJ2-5	ASSLPSPVYSTGDAETQY
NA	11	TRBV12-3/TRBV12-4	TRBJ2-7	ARTSPIFYEQY
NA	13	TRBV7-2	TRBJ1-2	ASSPQTGTPYGYT
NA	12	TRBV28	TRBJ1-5	ASSFAGGYQPQH
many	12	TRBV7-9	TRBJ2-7	ASSPQTSPYEQY